This TCR beta chain was retrieved from a study of CXCR3-negative and CXCR3-positive naive CD8 T cells. There are 14 residues in the CDR3. The germline gives CDR1 MGHDK, CDR2 SYGVNS. Study-level points and caveats: The study found more hydrophobic TRB CDR3s in CXCR3-positive naive cells than in CXCR3-negative naive cells. The study found comparably high diversity in both naive subsets and much lower diversity in memory CD8+ cells.

Via 5' RACE with UMI labels, TRB cDNA libraries were prepared. For each CDR3 protein, TCRdb gives one entry from its re-call of the 5' RACE reads, without DNA. In total, the table holds under 85,000 distinct CDR3 sequences. Of note for this clonotype: Its antigen is currently unknown.

The sequencing input was naive CXCR3- CD8+ T cells from blood. Subset reported: CD45RO-CCR7+CD27+CD95- naive CD8+ T cells lacking CXCR3 (TNR3-). This sequence originates from a human donor in good health. Some clones in this sample may be carry-over from other donors' samples. The genes are TRBV25-1 and TRBJ2-2; TCRdb indicates TRBD1, and absent DNA this call remains unverified. The CDR3 protein is CASSEWTDTGELFF. Looking up the rest from reference TRBV25-1 and TRBJ2-2 gives the full variable domain: EADIYQTPRYLVIGTGKKITLECSQTMGHDKMYWYQQDPGMELHLIHYSYGVNSTEKGDLSSESTVSRIRTEHFPLTLESARPSHTSQYLCASSEWTDTGELFFGEGSRLTVL.